This T cell receptor beta chain emerged from a study of blood T cell repertoires in COVID-19. Germline assignment: CDR1 MRHNA and CDR2 SNTAGT. CDR3 size: 13 residues. With V trimmed by 8 bases and J by 7 bases, 7 bases remained unmatched. Repertoires were generated with immunoSEQ multiplex PCR, while TCRdb's copy carries only in-frame clones and drops some. Altogether some 97,000 clones are present, 80% to 95% being singletons, with the ten largest covering roughly 0.97%. This clone was seen once. J is TRBJ2-1 and V is TRBV6-4, with TRBD2 matching over 8 bases. What was sequenced was peripheral blood. The TCR sequence derives from a man between 60 and 75 years old with acute or convalescent COVID-19. The CDR3: CASAGGWGNEQFF. The CDR3 DNA sequence: TGTGCCAGCGCGGGAGGATGGGGGAATGAGCAGTTCTTC.